One and the same sample provided the 23 T cell receptor beta chains below, sequenced in a study of Graves' ophthalmopathy and Graves' hyperthyroidism (dated by TCRdb to between 2017 and 2018). Instrument used: Illumina HiSeq 2000. TCR beta CDR3 regions were amplified from RNA transcripts for repertoire sequencing. The first round of RT-PCR was done with HTBI primers and the Qiagen OneStep RT-PCR kit, and was followed by a second round of multiplex PCR, then size selection and purification. Through fastp at Q25 and MiXCR, TCRdb rebuilt clones from the public reads, retaining in-frame beta chains. Rows merge per CDR3 protein into single entries with the most common DNA and genes. Here the sample has 1 million to 1.3 million distinct CDR3 sequences; approximately 35% occur a single time. The ten most abundant clones make up 11% of the sample. The sample was peripheral blood or thyroid tissue (not recorded which). These TCRs come from an adult man with Graves' hyperthyroidism.

This clonotype showed up many times. V is TRBV7-9 and J is TRBJ2-7; D not certain. Trimming removed 3 bases at V and 1 base at J, with 10 bases between. Germline assignment: CDR1 SEHNR and CDR2 FQNEAQ (reference sequence). The CDR3 covers 14 residues. The CDR3, as DNA: TGTGCCAGCAGCTTGTCGGATGATTCCTACGAGCAGTACTTC. This sequence encodes CASSLSDDSYEQYF.

Many counts were recorded for this clonotype. The rearrangement joins TRBV7-2 to TRBJ2-7, with D possibly matching TRBD1 (5 bases). CDR3 size: 14 residues. V was shortened by 1 base and J by 5 bases, with 12 bases between the two germline ends. The germline V gene has CDR1 SGHTA and CDR2 FQGNSA. The CDR3 loop is CASSLVGQGNEQYF. CDR3 in DNA: TGTGCCAGCAGCTTAGTAGGTCAGGGTAACGAGCAGTACTTC. The full variable domain, in which reference TRBV7-2 and TRBJ2-7 provide the parts outside the CDR3, is GAGVSQSPSNKVTEKGKDVELRCDPISGHTALYWYRQSLGQGLEFLIYFQGNSAPDKSGLPSDRFSAERTGGSVSTLTIQRTQQEDSAVYLCASSLVGQGNEQYFGPGTRLTVT.

In DNA form, the CDR3 reads TGTGCCAGCAGCTTAGCGACAGGAAGAGCCACTGAAGCTTTCTTT. It translates to CASSLATGRATEAFF. The chain carries TRBV7-2 and TRBJ1-1, with a possible D match to TRBD1 (6 bases). The V end was cut by 0 bases, the J end by 4 bases, with 12 bases between. Germline lookup yields CDR1 SGHTA and CDR2 FQGNSA. The CDR3 extends over 15 amino acids. Combining the CDR3 with reference TRBV7-2 and TRBJ1-1 gives the whole variable domain GAGVSQSPSNKVTEKGKDVELRCDPISGHTALYWYRQSLGQGLEFLIYFQGNSAPDKSGLPSDRFSAERTGGSVSTLTIQRTQQEDSAVYLCASSLATGRATEAFFGQGTRLTVV.

The V gene is TRBV10-3, the J gene TRBJ2-5; D is possibly TRBD2 (6 bases). Germline V CDR1 and CDR2: ENHRY, SYGVKD. The CDR3 loop spans 13 amino acids. Trimming removed 5 bases from V and 2 bases from J, with 9 bases in between. CDR3 DNA: TGTGCCATCAGTTTCGCGGGGCAAGAGACCCAGTACTTC. Translated, it gives CAISFAGQETQYF.

The chain has TRBV7-6 and TRBJ2-7; TRBD1 agrees at 7 bases. Per the germline V gene, CDR1 is SGHVS and CDR2 is FNYEAQ. The trim removed 2 bases at V and 3 bases at J, leaving 7 bases unmatched. The CDR3 is 15 amino acids. The CDR3 is CASSLFGTENYEQYF. Here the CDR3 DNA reads TGTGCCAGCAGCTTATTCGGGACAGAAAACTACGAGCAGTACTTC. The whole variable domain, filled in from reference TRBV7-6 and TRBJ2-7, reads GAGVSQSPRYKVTKRGQDVALRCDPISGHVSLYWYRQALGQGPEFLTYFNYEAQQDKSGLPNDRFSAERPEGSISTLTIQRTEQRDSAMYRCASSLFGTENYEQYFGPGTRLTVT.

This clonotype was counted at least ten times. V usage is TRBV10-2 and J usage is TRBJ1-1; perhaps TRBD1 as D (5 bases). Germline V CDR1 and CDR2: WSHSY, SAAADI. The CDR3 totals 12 residues. Trimming removed 7 bases at V and 0 bases at J, with 6 bases between. The DNA of the CDR3 is TGCGCCAGCACAGGGATGAACACTGAAGCTTTCTTT. This gives the protein CASTGMNTEAFF.

The chain recombines TRBV7-9 with TRBJ2-1; the D gene is possibly TRBD1 (6 bases). Germline values: CDR1 SEHNR, CDR2 FQNEAQ (reference sequence). The V end was cut by 1 base, the J end by 0 bases, with 13 bases between. The CDR3 runs 17 residues. For the CDR3, the DNA is TGTGCCAGCAGCTTAGGCAGCTTCAGGGGCTCCTACAATGAGCAGTTCTTC. Its protein is CASSLGSFRGSYNEQFF.

V is TRBV12-3 or TRBV12-4 and J is TRBJ2-5; D is ambiguous. V lost 4 bases, J lost 4 bases, and 16 bases lay in between. This CDR3 has 15 amino acids. CDR3 residues: CASSSIPGFGETQYF. As DNA, the CDR3 is TGTGCCAGCAGTTCAATCCCAGGTTTTGGAGAGACCCAGTACTTC.

This clonotype was counted between two and nine times. The V and J genes are TRBV5-5 and TRBJ1-2; D unclear. Trimming took 4 bases from V and 6 from J, leaving 25 bases between them. The CDR3 sequence is 17 residues long. Germline CDR1 is SGHKS and CDR2 is YYEKEE (reference sequence). DNA of the CDR3: TGTGCCAGCAGCAAAGAAACCGGGATTCTAATGTCCAATGGCTACACCTTC. Translation gives CASSKETGILMSNGYTF. Full variable domain (rest looked up from reference TRBV5-5 and TRBJ1-2): DAGVTQSPTHLIKTRGQQVTLRCSPISGHKSVSWYQQVLGQGPQFIFQYYEKEERGRGNFPDRFSARQFPNYSSELNVNALLLGDSALYLCASSKETGILMSNGYTFGSGTRLTVV.

Worth noting for this clonotype: One end of the junction does not line up with germline, which may come from a read error. The chain is built from TRBV7-3 and TRBJ2-5; 7 nucleotides line up with TRBD2. From germline, CDR1 is SGHTA and CDR2 FQGTGA. The CDR3 runs to 15 residues. The CDR3 is CASSQEPGREETQYF. The CDR3 DNA sequence: TGCGCCAGCAGCCAAGAACCAGGGAGGGAAGAGACCCAGTACTTC.

The chain carries TRBV3-1 and TRBJ1-1, with D uncertain. Germline V gives CDR1 LGHDT, CDR2 YNNKEL (reference sequence). CDR3 size: 15 residues. The V end was cut by 4 bases, the J end by 5 bases, with 17 bases between. In DNA, the CDR3 is TGTGCCAGCAGCCCAAAGAGATGGCCGATTACTGAAGCTTTCTTT. Translated: CASSPKRWPITEAFF.

This clonotype was observed at least ten times. The chain recombines TRBV7-9 with TRBJ1-1, with no clear D. V was shortened by 4 bases and J by 4 bases, with 16 bases between the two germline ends. CDR3 size: 15 residues. Germline loops: CDR1 SEHNR, CDR2 FQNEAQ (reference sequence). Here the CDR3 DNA reads TGTGCCAGCAGCTCAGACCCCTCGTGGGTCACTGAAGCTTTCTTT. Protein: CASSSDPSWVTEAFF.

The V call is TRBV12-3 or TRBV12-4, the J call TRBJ2-7; 8 bases align to TRBD2. J gave up 6 bases and V 7 bases, and 11 bases lay outside the gene matches. The CDR3 covers 14 residues. The DNA for the CDR3 is TGTGCCAGCACCTCCGGGACTAGATCAACCGAGCAGTACTTC. Residues: CASTSGTRSTEQYF.

This sequence joins TRBV15 and TRBJ1-1, with 7 bases identical to TRBD1. Germline trimming cut 3 bases from V and 4 bases from J; bases unmatched to any gene: 5. This CDR3 has 14 residues. Looked up from germline, CDR1 is LNHNV and CDR2 is YYDKDF (reference sequence). The CDR3 loop is CATSSSRDSTEAFF. The CDR3 coding sequence is TGTGCCACCAGCAGCTCCCGGGACAGCACTGAAGCTTTCTTT.

This clonotype has more than one count but fewer than ten. The V and J genes are TRBV12-3 or TRBV12-4 and TRBJ1-2, with 7 positions matching TRBD1. Trimming took 5 bases from V and 12 from J; bases not matched to a gene: 18. This CDR3 is built from 15 residues. The CDR3 sequence is CASSLTPPGGASNTF. In nucleotides, the CDR3 is TGTGCCAGCAGTCTAACCCCCCCAGGGGGAGCTTCTAACACCTTC.

This clonotype was found many times. The chain combines TRBV7-9 with TRBJ2-7; D is possibly TRBD1 or TRBD2 (5 bases each). The V end lost 0 bases, the J end lost 6 bases, and 15 bases lay between the germline ends. Germline CDR1 SEHNR, CDR2 FQNEAQ (reference sequence). The CDR3 is made up of 15 amino acids. As DNA, the CDR3 is TGTGCCAGCAGCTTAGCGCTAACTCCGAGGGGCGAGCAGTACTTC. Amino acid sequence: CASSLALTPRGEQYF.

Remarks on this clonotype: A read error may explain this, as a much larger clone is one base away. The chain employs TRBV7-6 and TRBJ1-4; D perhaps matches TRBD1 (6 bases). CDR3 size: 15 residues. Per germline, CDR1 SGHVS and CDR2 FNYEAQ. CDR3 protein: CASSEYADRNENLFF. CDR3 DNA sequence: TGTGCCAGCAGCGAATACGCGGACAGAAATGAAAACCTGTTTTTT.

This clonotype came up once. V usage is TRBV5-6 and J usage is TRBJ2-5; D remains ambiguous. Germline CDR1 reads SGHDT; CDR2 reads YYEEEE. This CDR3 has 12 amino acids. V was cut by 5 bases and J by 3 bases, with 8 bases left in between. CDR3 sequence: CASRKQKETQYF. CDR3 coding DNA: TGTGCCAGCAGGAAGCAAAAAGAGACCCAGTACTTC.

At least ten counts were recorded for this clonotype. The V gene is TRBV3-1, the J gene TRBJ1-2, with D unresolved. The V gene lost 4 bases and the J gene lost 6 bases, with 9 bases spanning the gap. This CDR3 is built from 12 residues. Germline V CDR1 and CDR2: LGHDT, YNNKEL (reference sequence). CDR3 protein: CASSRGYDGYTF. The DNA of the CDR3 is TGTGCCAGCAGCCGAGGGTATGATGGCTACACCTTC.

This clonotype came up many times. The J gene is TRBJ1-1, the V gene TRBV12-3 or TRBV12-4; D unresolved. The ends were cut back, 0 bases at V and 0 bases at J, with 11 bases in the middle. This CDR3 contains 16 residues. Here the CDR3 DNA reads TGTGCCAGCAGTTTAGCTCTATCCCAAGTGAACACTGAAGCTTTCTTT. The encoded protein is CASSLALSQVNTEAFF.

This clonotype was seen ten or more times. The CDR3, as DNA: TGTGCCAGCAGCTTCCGGCCCCCAGTGTGGTTCGCAACGTTCTACGAGCAGTACTTC. It specifies CASSFRPPVWFATFYEQYF. This chain connects TRBV7-8 to TRBJ2-7; D remains unclear. Germline V gene data show CDR1 as SGHVS and CDR2 as FQNEAQ. V lost 3 bases and J 3 bases, leaving 27 bases between the germline ends. The CDR3 runs to 19 residues.

In its sample, this clonotype was seen a few times. The rearrangement links TRBV30 to TRBJ1-1, with D possibly being TRBD1 (5 bases). The V end lost 5 bases, the J end lost 1 base, and 8 bases lay between the germline ends. Germline V CDR1 and CDR2: GTSNPN, SVGIG (reference sequence). This CDR3 comprises 12 residues. The CDR3, as DNA: TGTGCCTGGTGTAGGGGGAACACTGAAGCTTTCTTT. Its translation: CAWCRGNTEAFF.

Many counts were recorded for this clonotype. V is TRBV5-1 and J is TRBJ1-2, with D perhaps matching TRBD1 (5 bases). Germline lookup yields CDR1 SGHRS and CDR2 YFSETQ. Trimming cost V 4 bases and J 3 bases, with 13 bases left between them. The CDR3 spans 14 residues. CDR3 sequence: CASSLDRADYGYTF. The DNA for the CDR3 is TGCGCCAGCAGCCTAGACAGAGCGGACTATGGCTACACCTTC.